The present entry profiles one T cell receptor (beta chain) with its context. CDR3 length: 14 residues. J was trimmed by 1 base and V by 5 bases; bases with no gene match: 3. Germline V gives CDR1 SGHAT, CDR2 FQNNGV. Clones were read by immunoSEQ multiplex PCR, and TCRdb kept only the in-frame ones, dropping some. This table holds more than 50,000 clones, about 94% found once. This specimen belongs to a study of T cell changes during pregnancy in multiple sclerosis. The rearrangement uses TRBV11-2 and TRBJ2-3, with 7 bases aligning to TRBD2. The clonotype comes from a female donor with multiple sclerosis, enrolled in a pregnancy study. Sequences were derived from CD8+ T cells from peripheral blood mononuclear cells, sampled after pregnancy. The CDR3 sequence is CASSPLAGTDTQYF. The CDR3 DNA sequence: TGTGCCAGCAGCCCTCTAGCGGGCACAGATACGCAGTATTTT.